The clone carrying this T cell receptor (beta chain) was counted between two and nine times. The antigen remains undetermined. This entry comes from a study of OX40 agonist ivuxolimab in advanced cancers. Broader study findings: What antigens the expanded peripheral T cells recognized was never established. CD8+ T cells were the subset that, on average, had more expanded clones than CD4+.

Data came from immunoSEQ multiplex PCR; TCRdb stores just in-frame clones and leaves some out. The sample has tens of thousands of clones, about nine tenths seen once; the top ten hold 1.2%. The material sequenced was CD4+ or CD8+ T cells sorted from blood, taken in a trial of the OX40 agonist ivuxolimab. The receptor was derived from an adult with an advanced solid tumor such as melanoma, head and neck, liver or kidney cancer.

The CDR3 spells CASSPEGNTIYF. The CDR3 region has the DNA TGTGCCAGCAGCCCAGAAGGAAACACCATATATTTT. The V and J genes are TRBV11-1 and TRBJ1-3; D gene uncertain. Deletions cut 5 bases from V and 4 bases from J, with 6 bases between. CDR1 and CDR2 from the germline V gene are SGHAT and FQDESV (reference sequence). This CDR3 is 12 amino acids long.